A single sample is the source of the 16 T cell receptor beta chains below, sequenced in a study of T cell responses to AZD1222 COVID-19 vaccine (dated by TCRdb to about 2021). In light of the paper, this sample's time point label describes: baseline before first vaccination. Library method: the immunoSEQ multiplex PCR assay. TCRdb's version of the immuneACCESS table is confined to in-frame rearrangements and falls short of the full clone set. An unresolved V gene accounts for under half of the shortfall where checked; the remainder is of unknown origin. The sample profile shows 150,000 or so clones; roughly 90% of them were found once. The ten largest clones represent around 1.4% of the sample. The specimen was peripheral blood, collected on day 0 of AZD1222 vaccination. The receptors here all came from an adult in good health.

The chain uses TRBV12-3 or TRBV12-4 and TRBJ2-1; no clear D gene. The CDR3 is 13 amino acids. V was clipped by 2 bases and J by 8 bases, with 10 bases between them. The CDR3 bases are TGTGCCAGCAGTTTATCTAGTGTCGATGAGCAGTTCTTC. Translated, it gives CASSLSSVDEQFF.

Here the CDR3 reads CASMSYSNQPQHF. The CDR3 DNA is TGTGCCAGTATGAGTTATAGCAATCAGCCCCAGCATTTT. V gene TRBV19 combines with J gene TRBJ1-5; the D is unclear. Trimming took 7 bases from V and 0 from J, leaving 7 bases between them. CDR3 length: 13 amino acids. CDR1 LNHDA and CDR2 SQIVND come from the germline V gene (reference sequence).

The rearrangement joins TRBV25-1 to TRBJ2-1, with D perhaps being TRBD1 or TRBD2 (5 bases each). This CDR3 contains 14 residues. The V gene's germline CDR1 is MGHDK and CDR2 SYGVNS. V was trimmed by 6 bases and J by 15 bases, leaving 24 bases between them. The CDR3 sequence: CASRGTGPLFYLFF. The CDR3 nucleotides are TGTGCCAGCAGGGGGACGGGACCCCTTTTTTATCTGTTCTTC.

The CDR3 loop reads CASGDMQPQHF. The DNA of the CDR3 is TGTGCCAGTGGGGACATGCAGCCCCAGCATTTT. The chain is built from TRBV19 and TRBJ1-5; a weak D match, TRBD1 (6 bases). From germline, CDR1 is LNHDA and CDR2 SQIVND (reference sequence). V lost 8 bases and J 7 bases, leaving 9 bases between the germline ends. The CDR3 covers 11 residues.

The chain employs TRBV27 and TRBJ1-1, with D maybe TRBD1 (5 bases). The CDR3 totals 16 residues. V gave up 8 bases and J gave up 0 bases, with 19 bases separating them. The germline gives CDR1 MNHEY, CDR2 SMNVEV (reference sequence). The CDR3 protein is CASFQGGPGVNTEAFF. CDR3 DNA sequence: TGTGCCAGCTTCCAGGGAGGGCCAGGAGTGAACACTGAAGCTTTCTTT.

V is TRBV7-9 and J is TRBJ1-1, with D uncertain. Germline CDR1 and CDR2: SEHNR and FQNEAQ (reference sequence). The CDR3 length is 12 residues. V lost 2 bases, J lost 8 bases, and 9 bases lay in between. The CDR3 coding sequence is TGTGCCAGCAGCTTATCGTTAATCGAAGCTTTCTTT. Its protein is CASSLSLIEAFF.

The rearrangement joins TRBV11-3 to TRBJ1-1; D unclear. The germline V gene encodes CDR1 SGHNT and CDR2 YENEEA. V was trimmed by 4 bases and J by 5 bases, leaving 11 bases between them. This CDR3 has 13 residues. CDR3 sequence (DNA): TGTGCCAGCAGCTCCCTTAGCCCTACTGAAGCTTTCTTT. Translating gives CASSSLSPTEAFF. The variable domain in full, completed from reference TRBV11-3 and TRBJ1-1, reads EAGVVQSPRYKIIEKKQPVAFWCNPISGHNTLYWYLQNLGQGPELLIRYENEEAVDDSQLPKDRFSAERLKGVDSTLKIQPAELGDSAVYLCASSSLSPTEAFFGQGTRLTVV.

This clone was detected only once. This chain links TRBV19 with TRBJ1-1; D ambiguous. The CDR3 covers 16 residues. Germline V lookup: CDR1 LNHDA, CDR2 SQIVND (reference sequence). V lost 7 bases, J lost 2 bases, and 20 bases lay in between. For the CDR3, the DNA is TGTGCCAGTACCACATCCCGTCTACGGATAAACACTGAAGCTTTCTTT. Translating gives CASTTSRLRINTEAFF. Full variable domain (outside the CDR3, taken from reference TRBV19 and TRBJ1-1): DGGITQSPKYLFRKEGQNVTLSCEQNLNHDAMYWYRQDPGQGLRLIYYSQIVNDFQKGDIAEGYSVSREKKESFPLTVTSAQKNPTAFYLCASTTSRLRINTEAFFGQGTRLTVV.

J is TRBJ2-7 and V is TRBV30; D ambiguous. CDR1 GTSNPN and CDR2 SVGIG come from the germline V gene (reference sequence). The ends were cut back, 5 bases at V and 5 bases at J, with 7 bases in the middle. This CDR3 is built from 10 residues. The CDR3 reads CAWGAHEQYF. The CDR3 coding sequence is TGTGCCTGGGGTGCACACGAGCAGTACTTC. The full variable domain, in which reference TRBV30 and TRBJ2-7 provide the parts outside the CDR3, is SQTIHQWPATLVQPVGSPLSLECTVEGTSNPNLYWYRQAAGRGLQLLFYSVGIGQISSEVPQNLSASRPQDRQFILSSKKLLLSDSGFYLCAWGAHEQYFGPGTRLTVT.

CDR3 DNA: TGTGCCAGCCAGAAGGACAGGGGAATCAATGAGCAGTTCTTC. It specifies CASQKDRGINEQFF. The chain recombines TRBV19 with TRBJ2-1, with 9 positions matching TRBD1. The CDR3 totals 14 residues. V gave up 9 bases and J gave up 6 bases; unmatched junction bases: 9. Germline V gives CDR1 LNHDA, CDR2 SQIVND (reference sequence).

This rearrangement joins TRBV30 to TRBJ2-1, with TRBD2 matching over 14 bases. The CDR3 loop spans 14 amino acids. Germline lookup yields CDR1 GTSNPN and CDR2 SVGIG (reference sequence). Trimming took 2 bases from V and 9 from J; bases not matched to a gene: 3. CDR3 in amino acids: CAWSMTSGRGEQFF. CDR3 in DNA: TGTGCCTGGAGTATGACTAGCGGGAGGGGTGAGCAGTTCTTC.

This clone has just a few counts. The chain links TRBV5-6 to TRBJ2-7; D possibly corresponds to TRBD1 (5 bases). The V and J ends lost 1 base and 4 bases respectively, with 12 bases between them. This CDR3 is 14 amino acids long. Germline CDR1 is SGHDT and CDR2 is YYEEEE. CDR3 bases: TGTGCCAGCAGCTTGACCCCGCAGGGTTACGAGCAGTACTTC. This codes for CASSLTPQGYEQYF.

J is TRBJ2-4 and V is TRBV11-2, with D maybe TRBD2 (7 bases). CDR1 and CDR2 (germline): SGHAT, FQNNGV. The V gene lost 6 bases and the J gene lost 9 bases, with 21 bases spanning the gap. The CDR3 is 15 amino acids. This CDR3 is CASRPVGGGRGIQYF. Written as DNA, the CDR3 is TGTGCCAGCAGACCCGTGGGAGGGGGGAGAGGCATTCAGTACTTC. The full variable domain, rest sourced from reference TRBV11-2 and TRBJ2-4, is EAGVAQSPRYKIIEKRQSVAFWCNPISGHATLYWYQQILGQGPKLLIQFQNNGVVDDSQLPKDRFSAERLKGVDSTLKIQPAKLEDSAVYLCASRPVGGGRGIQYFGAGTRLSVL.

The chain recombines TRBV5-4 with TRBJ1-3; TRBD1 might be the D (5 bases). Germline values: CDR1 SGHNT, CDR2 YYREEE (reference sequence). CDR3 size: 14 residues. V was pared by 1 base and J by 3 bases, with 8 bases between. CDR3 sequence: CASSLQGFGNTIYF. CDR3 DNA sequence: TGTGCCAGCAGCTTGCAGGGTTTTGGAAACACCATATATTTT.

The chain links TRBV19 to TRBJ1-2; D is possibly TRBD1 (5 bases). In germline, CDR1 is LNHDA, CDR2 SQIVND (reference sequence). There are 16 residues in the CDR3. V lost 6 bases, J lost 0 bases, and 17 bases lay in between. The CDR3 spells CASSPRLAGTNYGYTF. The CDR3 DNA sequence: TGTGCCAGTAGCCCGCGCCTGGCAGGGACTAACTATGGCTACACCTTC.

The chain recombines TRBV11-2 with TRBJ1-3; D is uncertain. This CDR3 comprises 14 residues. Germline lookup yields CDR1 SGHAT and CDR2 FQNNGV. V gave up 7 bases and J gave up 2 bases, with 12 bases separating them. CDR3 residues: CASMLLGAGNTIYF. CDR3 bases: TGTGCCAGCATGCTCTTGGGAGCTGGAAACACCATATATTTT. Full variable domain (remainder filled in from reference TRBV11-2 and TRBJ1-3): EAGVAQSPRYKIIEKRQSVAFWCNPISGHATLYWYQQILGQGPKLLIQFQNNGVVDDSQLPKDRFSAERLKGVDSTLKIQPAKLEDSAVYLCASMLLGAGNTIYFGEGSWLTVV.